These 2 T cell receptor beta chains came from one sample sequenced in a study of T cells after yellow fever vaccination. In TCRdb, the 5' RACE reads were re-called with MiXCR into one record per CDR3 protein. The table shows approximately 160,000 distinct CDR3 sequences, with about a tenth occurring only once. The sequenced sample was CD8+ T cells sorted from PBMCs, obtained 45 days after the yellow fever booster vaccination. These TCRs come from a man aged 18-30 years who received the YFV17D yellow fever vaccine.

This clonotype has more than one count but fewer than ten. This chain connects TRBV7-9 to TRBJ2-1; 8 bases fit TRBD1. From germline, CDR1 is SEHNR and CDR2 FQNEAQ (reference sequence). This CDR3 region has 16 residues. With V trimmed by 4 bases and J by 1 base, 6 bases remained unmatched. In nucleotides, the CDR3 is TGTGCCAGCAGCTACCTGACAGGGGAATCCTACAATGAGCAGTTCTTC. Its translation: CASSYLTGESYNEQFF.

This clonotype occurred a few times. The chain combines TRBV25-1 with TRBJ1-5; TRBD1 is a possible D gene (6 bases). Germline CDR1 and CDR2: MGHDK and SYGVNS. CDR3 length equals 15 residues. V dropped 5 bases and J dropped 3 bases, with 14 bases sitting between them. The CDR3: CASSPTQGNNQPQHF. The CDR3 nucleotides are TGTGCCAGCAGTCCTACTCAGGGGAACAATCAGCCCCAGCATTTT.